The 3 T cell receptor beta chains in this list originate from one sample, sequenced in a study of cytomegalovirus exposure and HLA in healthy donors. Primers: 60 Vbeta forward and 13 Jbeta reverse. The repertoire was sequenced with immunoSEQ multiplex PCR; TCRdb's copy has only in-frame clones and lacks some. The sample includes tens of thousands of clones, 85% to 90% of them seen just once. Sequenced input: PBMCs. These receptor sequences come from a woman in her twenties or thirties in good health and CMV-seropositive.

This chain links TRBV6-1 with TRBJ1-2; 12 nucleotides line up with TRBD1. From germline, CDR1 is MNHNS and CDR2 SASEGT. V shed 7 bases, J shed 7 bases, and the junction held 7 bases outside the gene matches. The CDR3 runs to 14 residues. The CDR3 here is CASIQGTGGVGYTF. CDR3 bases: TGTGCCAGCATCCAAGGGACAGGGGGCGTTGGCTACACCTTC.

The rearrangement uses TRBV5-1 and TRBJ2-1; D possibly corresponds to TRBD2 (6 bases). The CDR3 has 15 residues. The ends were cut back, 0 bases at V and 7 bases at J, with 14 bases in the middle. Germline CDR1 SGHRS, CDR2 YFSETQ. The CDR3 nucleotides read TGCGCCAGCAGCTTGGTGTCCGGAGGAGGGAATGAGCAGTTCTTC. Translated: CASSLVSGGGNEQFF.

The V call is TRBV19, the J call TRBJ2-1, with D perhaps matching TRBD1 (5 bases). The germline V gene encodes CDR1 LNHDA and CDR2 SQIVND (reference sequence). V was clipped by 11 bases and J by 2 bases, with 13 bases between them. CDR3 length equals 13 residues. The DNA for the CDR3 is TGTGCCCTAGGCACAGGCACCTACAATGAGCAGTTCTTC. Amino acids: CALGTGTYNEQFF. Looking up the rest from reference TRBV19 and TRBJ2-1 gives the full variable domain: DGGITQSPKYLFRKEGQNVTLSCEQNLNHDAMYWYRQDPGQGLRLIYYSQIVNDFQKGDIAEGYSVSREKKESFPLTVTSAQKNPTAFYLCALGTGTYNEQFFGPGTRLTVL.